The T cell receptor beta chain described here comes from a study of CD8 T cells in ankylosing spondylitis. Quantitative barcoded 5'-RACE was used to prepare TCR beta libraries. TCRdb reanalysed the 5' RACE reads using MiXCR and keeps one entry per CDR3 protein. The sample holds some 840,000 distinct CDR3 sequences, 12% seen once. Comments on this clonotype: Antigen: not known.

Overall study results and limits: Fewer than 10 highly homologous variants formed a TCR beta motif that appeared characteristic of ankylosing spondylitis blood. Matched ankylosing spondylitis synovial fluid reportedly showed significant enrichment of disease-linked clones.

V was clipped by 2 bases and J by 1 base, with 11 bases between them. The CDR3 totals 15 residues. Germline V gene data show CDR1 as KGHSH and CDR2 as LQKENI. The chain joins TRBV18 to TRBJ2-5, with D unclear. The TCR was taken from a male donor with ankylosing spondylitis. Sequenced sample: blood, either unsorted or a sorted T cell fraction (not recorded which). DNA for the CDR3: TGTGCCAGCTCACCAAGGGTGGCGACCCAAGAGACCCAGTACTTC. This translates into CASSPRVATQETQYF.